This T cell receptor (beta chain) was documented in a study of control samples from healthy donors and cancer patients. Profiled with immunoSEQ multiplex PCR; TCRdb holds only in-frame clones, not every one. The sample carries roughly 220,000 clones, about 94% recorded once. Sequenced material: blood. This sequence originates from a man in his fifties in good health.

The CDR3 region has the DNA TGTGCCAGCAGTGTACAGCGAGGGAACACTGAAGCTTTCTTT. Translation gives CASSVQRGNTEAFF. The rearrangement uses TRBV2 and TRBJ1-1; D is unclear. The CDR3 spans 14 residues. Germline CDR1 is SNHLY and CDR2 is FYNNEI. Trimming removed 4 bases from V and 1 base from J, with 10 bases in between.